This T cell receptor (beta chain) was retrieved from a study of CD8 T cells in Susac syndrome. This clonotype appeared a few times. The target antigen is unknown. Notes on the study in general: The study recognized that its TCR sequencing and HLA analysis covered a relatively small number of individuals.

The CDR3 is made up of 13 amino acids. CDR1 and CDR2 (germline): MNHEY, SVGAGI. With 1 base removed from V and 3 bases from J, the gap between germline ends came to 5 bases. Relapsing-remitting disease, either stable or active, was present in the multiple sclerosis controls, who were treatment-naive patients. Negative isolation was used for CD8+ and CD4+ T cells and FACS enrichment for TEMRA cells. Random hexamers served to reverse transcribe about 0.45 to 1 ug RNA. The method of amplification for TCR beta CDR3 was immunoSEQ multiplex PCR, covering 54 Vbeta and 13 Jbeta. Each CDR3 protein gets one entry after TCRdb re-called the immunoSEQ multiplex PCR reads with MiXCR. The sample contains about 300,000 distinct CDR3 sequences, approximately 90% of which appear only once.

Sample: CD8+ T cells from PBMCs. V is TRBV6-5 and J is TRBJ2-3; D gene ambiguous. This TCR was sampled from a human donor with multiple sclerosis. As DNA, the CDR3 is TGTGCCAGCAGTTACTGGCTTACAGATACGCAGTATTTT. This translates into CASSYWLTDTQYF.